The clone carrying this T cell receptor (beta chain) was seen only once. This entry is derived from a study of radiotherapy plus CTLA-4 blockade in lung cancer. V was clipped by 9 bases and J by 4 bases; unmatched bases: 4. Germline V gene lookup returns CDR1 MNHEY and CDR2 SVGAGI. The CDR3 is 15 residues long. TCRdb keeps only in-frame clones here, not all; method: immunoSEQ multiplex PCR. The repertoire holds approximately 46,000 clones, with 85% as singletons. The chain uses TRBV6-5 and TRBJ2-6; 12 nucleotides line up with TRBD1. Sequences were derived from peripheral blood, sampled from a patient treated with radiotherapy plus ipilimumab. The source of this sequence is a human donor with non-small cell lung cancer whose response to radiotherapy plus ipilimumab could not be evaluated. As DNA, the CDR3 is TGTGCCAGGGGACAGGGGGCAAAGGGGGCCAACGTCCTGACTTTC. Translating gives CARGQGAKGANVLTF.